The clone carrying this T cell receptor (beta chain) has just a few counts. Its antigen is undetermined. This record comes from a study of vaccination and CD4 T cells after COVID-19. Study in general: Participants, all vaccine recipients, received two doses of either BNT162b2 or mRNA-1273. A CEFX pool, an HIV-1 Nef pool, or else no peptide went into the control cultures.

CDR1 is MNHEY and CDR2 is SVGEGT in the germline V gene. This CDR3 contains 15 residues. With 6 bases clipped from V and 5 bases from J, the junction kept 11 bases outside the gene matches. Cultured CD4+ T cell DNA underwent sequencing with the Oncomine TCR Beta short-read assay. Via MiXCR, TCRdb re-called the PCR reads, giving one row per CDR3 protein. The data hold about 21,000 distinct CDR3 sequences, with roughly two fifths observed a single time. Treatment given: roughly 11-day PBMC culture with coronavirus spike peptide pools or control peptides (ViraFEST assay). Positive SARS-CoV-2 PCR tests in convalescent patients dated from March to December 2020, pre-Alpha, Beta and Delta.

The gene calls are TRBV6-2 or TRBV6-3 and TRBJ1-1, with 8 bases lining up with TRBD1. The input for sequencing was CD4+ T cells from blood, cultured in vitro, taken before SARS-CoV-2 vaccination. The TCR comes from a human donor who had recovered from COVID-19. The CDR3 sequence is CASRPIRGRLTEAFF. The DNA of the CDR3 is TGTGCCAGCAGGCCGATCAGGGGGCGCCTAACTGAAGCTTTCTTT.